This T cell receptor (beta chain) was profiled in a study of cytomegalovirus exposure and HLA in healthy donors. Researchers ran the PCR with 60 Vbeta and 13 Jbeta primers. The data were produced by immunoSEQ multiplex PCR, yet TCRdb's version contains in-frame clones alone and is incomplete. The sample lists 210,000 or so clones, 70% to 80% occurring once. General study results and limits: Previously analyzed data showed that most TCR beta V segments were productive at a frequency of about 87% or about 30%. An assumption of roughly uniform sequencing depth across donors underlay the presence/absence analyses.

The CDR3 consists of 15 residues. CDR1 is MNHNS, CDR2 SASEGT, per germline. V gave up 3 bases and J gave up 4 bases, with 15 bases separating them. Notes on this clone: Its target is not known.

The sample comprised PBMCs. This rearrangement joins TRBV6-1 to TRBJ1-2; possibly TRBD1 for D (6 bases). The sequence was obtained from a girl aged 2 to 10 in good health and CMV-seronegative. For the CDR3, the DNA is TGTGCCAGCAGTGACGGATTTACAGGGACCTATGGCTACACCTTC. This encodes CASSDGFTGTYGYTF.